The subject of this entry is one T cell receptor beta chain. This sample includes further DNA sequences coding for the same CDR3. The data belong to a study of shared clonotypes between healthy human individuals. At the level of the study: The donor group consisted of two women and a few men, aged 18 to 49.

Trimming cost V 2 bases and J 6 bases, with 13 bases left between them. The CDR3 sequence is 15 residues long. Germline V CDR1 and CDR2: SEHNR, FQNEAQ (reference sequence). Original handling: Junction-only immunoSEQ sequences carried no quality scores, so filtering differed. The assay was immunoSEQ multiplex PCR, and TCRdb's table has in-frame clones only and misses some. The V and J calls and clone size are taken from that table; D and trimming were inferred from the DNA. The table records over a million clones, under 80% of them present only once. This clonotype was obtained from a man aged 18 to 29 in good health. Sample: memory CD4+ T cells sorted from blood. Subset here: CD45RA-negative fraction. This sequence joins TRBV7-9 and TRBJ1-4; D gene uncertain. In DNA form, the CDR3 reads TGTGCCAGCAGCTTACGGGCCTCCTCGGATGAAAAACTGTTTTTT. Amino acid sequence: CASSLRASSDEKLFF.